The entry that follows covers one TCR beta chain sequence. CDR3 size: 12 residues. V was trimmed by 5 bases and J by 0 bases, leaving 5 bases between them. In germline, CDR1 is SGHNT, CDR2 YYREEE (reference sequence). These data belong to a study of blood T cell repertoires in COVID-19. Background on the study: Collection of acute and convalescent COVID-19 samples took place in the United States, Italy and Spain. The cDNA or gDNA used as material had been derived from T cells, B-cell-depleted T cells, or PBMCs.

The authors' processing: Amplifying reference gene primers gave estimates of nucleated cell counts. Libraries were prepared by immunoSEQ multiplex PCR; TCRdb keeps only in-frame clonotypes and omits some of them. D and trimming were read from the DNA, whereas the V and J calls and clone size are those reported in that table. The sample holds a few hundred thousand clones; approximately 90% are singletons and the top ten take nearly 4.5%. Sequencing was performed on peripheral blood. This sequence was found in a man between 45 and 60 years old with acute or convalescent COVID-19. This rearrangement joins TRBV5-4 to TRBJ2-5; D call uncertain. The CDR3 sequence: CASRADQETQYF. The CDR3 bases are TGTGCCAGCAGGGCAGACCAAGAGACCCAGTACTTC. Looking up the rest from reference TRBV5-4 and TRBJ2-5 gives the full variable domain: ETGVTQSPTHLIKTRGQQVTLRCSSQSGHNTVSWYQQALGQGPQFIFQYYREEENGRGNFPPRFSGLQFPNYSSELNVNALELDDSALYLCASRADQETQYFGPGTRLLVL.